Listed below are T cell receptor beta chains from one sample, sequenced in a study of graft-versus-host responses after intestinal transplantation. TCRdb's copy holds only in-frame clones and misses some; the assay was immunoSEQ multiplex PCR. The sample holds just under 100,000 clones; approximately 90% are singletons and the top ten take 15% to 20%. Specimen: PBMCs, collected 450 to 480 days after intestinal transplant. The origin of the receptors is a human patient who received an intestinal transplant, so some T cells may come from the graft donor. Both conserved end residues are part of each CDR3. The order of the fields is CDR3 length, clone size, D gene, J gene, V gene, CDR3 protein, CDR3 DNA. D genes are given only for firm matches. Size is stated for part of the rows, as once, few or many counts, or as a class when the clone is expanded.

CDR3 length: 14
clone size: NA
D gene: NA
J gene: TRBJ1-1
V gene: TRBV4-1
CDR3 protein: CASSPYDGNTEAFF
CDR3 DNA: TGCGCCAGCAGCCCGTACGACGGGAACACTGAAGCTTTCTTT

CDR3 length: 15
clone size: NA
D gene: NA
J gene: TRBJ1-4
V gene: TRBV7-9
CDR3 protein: CASSLGRGAAEKLFF
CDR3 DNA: TGTGCCAGCAGCTTAGGTCGGGGGGCGGCTGAAAAACTGTTTTTT

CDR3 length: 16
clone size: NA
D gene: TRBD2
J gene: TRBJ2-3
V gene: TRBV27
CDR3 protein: CASSFLGGVGTDTQYF
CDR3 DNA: TGTGCCAGCAGTTTTCTGGGGGGGGTCGGCACAGATACGCAGTATTTT

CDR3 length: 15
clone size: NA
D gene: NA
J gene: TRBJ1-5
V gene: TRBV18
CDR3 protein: CASSPSTGPNQPQHF
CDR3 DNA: TGTGCCAGCTCACCCAGCACAGGACCTAATCAGCCCCAGCATTTT

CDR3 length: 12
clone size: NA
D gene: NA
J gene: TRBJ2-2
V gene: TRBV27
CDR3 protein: CASSLNPGELFF
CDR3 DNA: TGTGCCAGCAGTTTGAACCCCGGGGAGCTGTTTTTT

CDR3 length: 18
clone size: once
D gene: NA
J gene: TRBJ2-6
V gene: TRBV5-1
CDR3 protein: CASSLAGLSSSGANVLTF
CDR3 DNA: TGCGCCAGCAGCTTGGCGGGGCTGTCCTCCTCTGGGGCCAACGTCCTGACTTTC

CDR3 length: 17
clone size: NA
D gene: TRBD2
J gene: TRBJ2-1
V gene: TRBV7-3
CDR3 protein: CASSLTHLAGGPNEQFF
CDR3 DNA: TGTGCCAGCAGCCTCACCCACCTAGCGGGGGGGCCCAATGAGCAGTTCTTC

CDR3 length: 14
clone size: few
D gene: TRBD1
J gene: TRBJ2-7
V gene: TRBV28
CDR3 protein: CASSSGTGPYEQYF
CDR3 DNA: TGTGCCAGCAGTTCCGGGACAGGGCCCTACGAGCAGTACTTC

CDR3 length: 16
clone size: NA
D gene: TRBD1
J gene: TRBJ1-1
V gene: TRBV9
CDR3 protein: CASSPHGTGGGTEAFF
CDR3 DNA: TGTGCCAGCAGCCCCCACGGGACAGGGGGAGGCACTGAAGCTTTCTTT

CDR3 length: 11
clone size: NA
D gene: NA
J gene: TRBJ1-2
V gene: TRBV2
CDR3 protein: CASRRDYGYTF
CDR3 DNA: TGTGCCAGCAGGAGGGACTATGGCTACACCTTC

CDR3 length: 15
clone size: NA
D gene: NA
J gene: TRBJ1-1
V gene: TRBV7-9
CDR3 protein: CASSLGGIWGSEAFF
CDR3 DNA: TGTGCCAGCAGCTTAGGGGGAATATGGGGCTCTGAAGCTTTCTTT

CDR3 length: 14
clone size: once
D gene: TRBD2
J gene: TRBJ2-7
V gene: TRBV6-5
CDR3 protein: CASRTSGVPYEQYF
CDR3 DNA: TGTGCCAGCAGAACAAGCGGGGTCCCCTACGAGCAGTACTTC

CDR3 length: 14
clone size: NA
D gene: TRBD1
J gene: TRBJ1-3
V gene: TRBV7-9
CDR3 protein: CASSHGTVLNTIYF
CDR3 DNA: TGTGCCAGCAGCCACGGGACAGTATTGAACACCATATATTTT

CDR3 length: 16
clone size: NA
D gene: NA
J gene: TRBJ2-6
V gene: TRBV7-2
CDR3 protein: CASHEDWTPGANVLTF
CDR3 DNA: TGTGCCAGCCATGAGGACTGGACACCTGGGGCCAACGTCCTGACTTTC

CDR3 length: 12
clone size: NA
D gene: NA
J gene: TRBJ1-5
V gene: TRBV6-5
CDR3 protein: CASRGGNQPQHF
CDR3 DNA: TGTGCCAGCAGAGGGGGTAACCAGCCCCAGCATTTT

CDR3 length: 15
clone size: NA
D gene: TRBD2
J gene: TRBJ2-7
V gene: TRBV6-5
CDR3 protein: CASSVTSGGFYEQYF
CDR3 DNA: TGTGCCAGCAGTGTGACTAGCGGGGGATTCTACGAGCAGTACTTC

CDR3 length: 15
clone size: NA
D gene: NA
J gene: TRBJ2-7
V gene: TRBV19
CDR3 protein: CASSAGDPRFYEQYF
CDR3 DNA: TGTGCCAGTAGCGCCGGGGACCCACGATTCTACGAGCAGTACTTC

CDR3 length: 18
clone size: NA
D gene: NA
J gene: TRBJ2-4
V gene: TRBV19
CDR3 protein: CASSIDLAGTPAKNIQYF
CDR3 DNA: TGTGCCAGTAGTATAGATCTTGCTGGGACACCAGCCAAAAACATTCAGTACTTC

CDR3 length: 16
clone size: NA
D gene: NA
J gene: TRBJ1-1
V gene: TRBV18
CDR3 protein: CASSPPGPTVNTEAFF
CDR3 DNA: TGTGCCAGCTCACCACCGGGGCCGACGGTTAACACTGAAGCTTTCTTT

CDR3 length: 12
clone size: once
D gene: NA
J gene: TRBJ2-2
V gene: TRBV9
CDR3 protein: CASSAGAGELFF
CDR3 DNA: TGTGCCAGCAGCGCAGGGGCCGGGGAGCTGTTTTTT

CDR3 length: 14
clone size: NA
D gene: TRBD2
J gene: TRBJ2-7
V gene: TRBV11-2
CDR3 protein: CASSLLAGYYEQYF
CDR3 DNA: TGTGCCAGCAGCCTACTAGCGGGATACTACGAGCAGTACTTC

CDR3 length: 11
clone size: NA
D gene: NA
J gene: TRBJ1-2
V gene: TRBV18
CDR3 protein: CASYGQGGYTF
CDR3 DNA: TGTGCCAGCTACGGCCAGGGTGGCTACACCTTC

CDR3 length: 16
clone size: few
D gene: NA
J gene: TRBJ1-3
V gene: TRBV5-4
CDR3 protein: CASSLGGAVSGNTIYF
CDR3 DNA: TGTGCCAGCAGCTTGGGCGGGGCCGTCTCTGGAAACACCATATATTTT

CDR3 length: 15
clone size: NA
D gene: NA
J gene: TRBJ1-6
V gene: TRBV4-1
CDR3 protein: CASSQAGPYNSPLHF
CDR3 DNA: TGCGCCAGCAGCCAAGCCGGGCCCTATAATTCACCCCTCCACTTT

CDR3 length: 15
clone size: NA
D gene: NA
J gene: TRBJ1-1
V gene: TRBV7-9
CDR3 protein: CASSLVGGFGTEAFF
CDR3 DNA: TGTGCCAGCAGCTTAGTGGGGGGTTTTGGCACTGAAGCTTTCTTT

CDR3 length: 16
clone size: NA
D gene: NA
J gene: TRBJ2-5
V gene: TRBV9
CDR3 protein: CASSVGGGGFVETQYF
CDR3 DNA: TGTGCCAGCAGCGTAGGGGGAGGGGGCTTTGTGGAGACCCAGTACTTC

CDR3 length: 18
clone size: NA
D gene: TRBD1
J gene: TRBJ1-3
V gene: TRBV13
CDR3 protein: CASSLGRTGFSSGNTIYF
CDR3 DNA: TGTGCCAGCAGCTTAGGCCGGACAGGATTCTCCTCTGGAAACACCATATATTTT

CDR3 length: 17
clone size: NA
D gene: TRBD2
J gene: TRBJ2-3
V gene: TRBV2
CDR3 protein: CASNRDAGGGGTDTQYF
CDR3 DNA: TGTGCCAGCAACCGGGATGCGGGAGGAGGTGGCACAGATACGCAGTATTTT

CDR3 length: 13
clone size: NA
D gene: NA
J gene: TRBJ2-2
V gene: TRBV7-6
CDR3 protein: CASSARRTGELFF
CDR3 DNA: TGTGCCAGCAGCGCTCGCAGGACCGGGGAGCTGTTTTTT

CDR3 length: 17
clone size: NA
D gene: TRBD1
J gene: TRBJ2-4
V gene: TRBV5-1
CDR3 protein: CASSSPGQGAAKNIQYF
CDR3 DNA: TGCGCCAGCAGCTCGCCCGGGCAGGGGGCGGCCAAAAACATTCAGTACTTC

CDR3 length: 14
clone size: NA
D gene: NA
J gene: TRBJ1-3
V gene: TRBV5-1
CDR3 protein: CASTQGSGGNTIYF
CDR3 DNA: TGCGCCAGCACCCAGGGGTCGGGTGGAAACACCATATATTTT

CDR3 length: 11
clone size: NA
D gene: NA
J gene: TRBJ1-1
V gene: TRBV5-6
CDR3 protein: CASSLAAEAFF
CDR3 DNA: TGTGCCAGCAGCTTGGCGGCGGAAGCTTTCTTT

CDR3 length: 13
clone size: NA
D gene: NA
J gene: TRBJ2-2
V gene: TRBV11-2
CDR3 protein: CASSLDRGRELFF
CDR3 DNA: TGTGCCAGCAGCTTAGATCGGGGGAGGGAGCTGTTTTTT

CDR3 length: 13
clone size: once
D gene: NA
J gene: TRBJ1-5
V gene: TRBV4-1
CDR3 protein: CASSQERGQPQHF
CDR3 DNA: TGCGCCAGCAGCCAAGAACGGGGGCAGCCCCAGCATTTT

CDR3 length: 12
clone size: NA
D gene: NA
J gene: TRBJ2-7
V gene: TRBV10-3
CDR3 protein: CAKRRGSYEQYF
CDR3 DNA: TGTGCCAAAAGGAGGGGATCCTACGAGCAGTACTTC

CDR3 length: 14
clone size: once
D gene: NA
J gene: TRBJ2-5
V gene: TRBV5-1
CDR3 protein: CASRRGREGETQYF
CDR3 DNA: TGCGCCAGCAGAAGGGGGCGGGAAGGCGAGACCCAGTACTTC

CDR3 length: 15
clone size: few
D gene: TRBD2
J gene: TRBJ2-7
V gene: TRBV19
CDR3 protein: CASSTSPSGSYEQYF
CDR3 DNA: TGTGCCAGTAGTACCTCCCCTAGCGGCTCCTACGAGCAGTACTTC

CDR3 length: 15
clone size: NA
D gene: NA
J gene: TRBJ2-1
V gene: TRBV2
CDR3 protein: CASGPRAGAYNEQFF
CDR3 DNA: TGTGCCAGCGGTCCTAGGGCAGGGGCCTACAATGAGCAGTTCTTC

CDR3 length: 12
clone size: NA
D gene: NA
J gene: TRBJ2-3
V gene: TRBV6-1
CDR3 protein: CASSEALDTQYF
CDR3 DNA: TGTGCCAGCAGTGAAGCGCTCGATACGCAGTATTTT

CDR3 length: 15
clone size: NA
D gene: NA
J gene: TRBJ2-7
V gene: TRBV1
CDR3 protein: CTSSQAGQSSYEQYF
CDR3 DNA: TGCACCAGCAGCCAAGCGGGACAGAGCTCCTACGAGCAGTACTTC

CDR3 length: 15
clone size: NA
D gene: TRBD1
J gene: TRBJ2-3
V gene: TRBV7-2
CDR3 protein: CASSLGQGGQGTQYF
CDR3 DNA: TGTGCCAGCAGCTTAGGACAGGGGGGGCAGGGTACGCAGTATTTT

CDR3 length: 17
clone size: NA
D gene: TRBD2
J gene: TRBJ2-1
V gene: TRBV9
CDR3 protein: CASSVAPGLAGYNEQFF
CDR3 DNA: TGTGCCAGCAGCGTAGCTCCAGGACTAGCGGGATACAATGAGCAGTTCTTC

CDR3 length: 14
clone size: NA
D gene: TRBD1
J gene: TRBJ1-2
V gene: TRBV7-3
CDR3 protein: CASSLSGTGGASAF
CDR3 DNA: TGTGCCAGCAGCTTATCTGGGACAGGGGGCGCATCGGCCTTC

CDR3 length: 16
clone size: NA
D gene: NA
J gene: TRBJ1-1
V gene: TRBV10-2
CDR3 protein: CASSDPPQVMNTEAFF
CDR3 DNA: TGCGCCAGCAGTGACCCTCCCCAGGTTATGAACACTGAAGCTTTCTTT

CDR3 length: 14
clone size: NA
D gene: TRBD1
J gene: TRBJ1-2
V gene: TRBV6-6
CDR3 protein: CASSWGDRGPGYTF
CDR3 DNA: TGTGCCAGCAGTTGGGGGGACAGGGGGCCTGGCTACACCTTC

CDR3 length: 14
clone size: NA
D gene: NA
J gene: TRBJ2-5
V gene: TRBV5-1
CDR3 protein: CASSPGTQKGTQYF
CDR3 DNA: TGCGCCAGCAGCCCCGGGACGCAAAAGGGGACCCAGTACTTC

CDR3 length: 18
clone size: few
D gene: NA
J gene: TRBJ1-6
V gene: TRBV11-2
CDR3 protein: CASSLVAARRSYNSPLHF
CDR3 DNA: TGTGCCAGCAGCTTAGTGGCAGCGCGCCGCTCCTATAATTCACCCCTCCACTTT

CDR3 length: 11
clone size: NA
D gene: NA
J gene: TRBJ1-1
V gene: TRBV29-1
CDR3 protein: CSGEDGIEAFF
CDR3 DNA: TGCAGCGGGGAAGACGGTATTGAAGCTTTCTTT

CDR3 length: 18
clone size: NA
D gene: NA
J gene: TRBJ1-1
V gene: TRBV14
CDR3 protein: CASSQEVEWADSNTEAFF
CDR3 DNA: TGTGCCAGCAGCCAAGAGGTCGAGTGGGCAGACTCTAACACTGAAGCTTTCTTT

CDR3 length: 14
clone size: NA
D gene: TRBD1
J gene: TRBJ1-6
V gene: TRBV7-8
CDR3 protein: CASSRDRFASPLHF
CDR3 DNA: TGTGCCAGCAGCCGGGACAGATTTGCCTCACCCCTCCACTTT

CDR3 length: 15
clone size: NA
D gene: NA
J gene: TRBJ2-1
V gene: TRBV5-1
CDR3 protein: CASSLEQGGHNEQFF
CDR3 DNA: TGCGCCAGCAGCTTGGAGCAGGGAGGACACAATGAGCAGTTCTTC

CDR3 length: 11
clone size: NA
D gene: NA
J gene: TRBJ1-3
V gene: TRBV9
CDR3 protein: CASTSGNTIYF
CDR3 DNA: TGTGCCAGCACGTCTGGAAACACCATATATTTT

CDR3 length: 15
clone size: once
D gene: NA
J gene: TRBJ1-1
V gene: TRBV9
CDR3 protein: CASSSLDTRIGEAFF
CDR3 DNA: TGTGCCAGCAGCTCCCTAGACACCCGTATTGGTGAAGCTTTCTTT

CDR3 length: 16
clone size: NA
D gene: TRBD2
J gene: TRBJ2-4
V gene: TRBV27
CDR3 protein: CASSPGLAAAKNIQYF
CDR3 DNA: TGTGCCAGCAGCCCGGGACTAGCGGCAGCCAAAAACATTCAGTACTTC

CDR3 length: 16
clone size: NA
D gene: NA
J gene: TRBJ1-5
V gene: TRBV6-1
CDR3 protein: CASSGKTGVSNQPQHF
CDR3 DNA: TGTGCCAGCAGTGGGAAAACGGGGGTCAGCAATCAGCCCCAGCATTTT

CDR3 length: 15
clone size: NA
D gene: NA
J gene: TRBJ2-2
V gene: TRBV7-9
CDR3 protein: CASSLVAGVTGELFF
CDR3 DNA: TGTGCCAGCAGCTTAGTAGCAGGGGTCACCGGGGAGCTGTTTTTT

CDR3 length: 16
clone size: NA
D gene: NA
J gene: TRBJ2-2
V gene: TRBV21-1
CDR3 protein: CASSKGPGENTGELFF
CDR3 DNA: TGTGCCAGCAGCAAAGGGCCGGGGGAGAACACCGGGGAGCTGTTTTTT

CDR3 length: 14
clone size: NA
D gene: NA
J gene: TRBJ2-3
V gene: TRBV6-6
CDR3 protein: CASRKGQSTDTQYF
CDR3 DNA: TGTGCCAGCAGAAAAGGACAGTCCACAGATACGCAGTATTTT

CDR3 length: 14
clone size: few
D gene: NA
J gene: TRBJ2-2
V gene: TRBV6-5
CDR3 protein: CASSLLREAGELFF
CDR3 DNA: TGTGCCAGCAGTCTTCTCAGGGAGGCCGGGGAGCTGTTTTTT